This TCR beta chain was obtained from a study of blood T cell repertoires in COVID-19. Study-level information: Donors in the United States, Italy and Spain gave samples during acute or convalescent COVID-19.

V lost 6 bases and J lost 0, with 9 bases in between. The germline V gene encodes CDR1 MDHEN and CDR2 SYDVKM. The CDR3 contains 14 residues. Sequencing used immunoSEQ multiplex PCR; TCRdb keeps in-frame clones, though not all of them. Of about 210,000 clones in the sample, around 83% are singletons; the top ten hold approximately 5%. This TCR was recovered from a woman in her sixties or seventies with COVID-19, enrolled during active disease. Sequenced material: peripheral blood. The genes are TRBV28 and TRBJ1-3; D possibly corresponds to TRBD1 (5 bases). DNA of the CDR3: TGTGCCAGCAGCAAACAGGTCTCTGGAAACACCATATATTTT. Translated: CASSKQVSGNTIYF.